This T cell receptor beta chain originates from a study of cytomegalovirus exposure and HLA in healthy donors (dated by TCRdb to between 2016 and 2019). At the level of the whole study: An earlier analysis of 550 to 700 of the donors reported roughly 300 Gb of sequence data and around 120 million unique TCR beta sequences from 190 million or so T cells. Rather than drawing on any new phenotypic data, the later analysis identified candidate immune exposures from TCR beta sequences and the way those sequences occurred across donors. Among the roughly 400 genotyped donors, about 83% belonged to the genetic ancestry cluster associated with self-reported Caucasian donors. Among about 400 genotyped donors of the cohort, an average of roughly 230,000 unique TCR beta nucleotide sequences was sequenced per donor, of which 15% to 20% were non-productive. A later genetic analysis took genome-wide SNP genotypes for about 55% of the 666 donors and used that subset as a discovery cohort. Because of strong linkage in the cohort, four or five DR-DQ haplotypes were treated as single units for association and clustering. Every discovery cohort repertoire had been produced on one sequencing platform. Roughly 300 gigabases of sequencing data and tens of millions of unique TCR sequences were included in an early release covering 500 to 750 HLA-typed donors. To decide whether each TCR beta V gene segment behaved as functional or pseudogenic, an earlier analysis of some 570 of the donors relied on high-throughput TCR beta sequencing. A separate validation cohort of over 95 different subjects was used in addition to the approximately 700-subject first cohort. The study combined high-throughput TCR immunosequencing, statistical association of individual TCRs with disease status, and machine learning to predict cytomegalovirus infection status. Typing coverage varied by locus: roughly 629-630 donors for A, B, C, DRB1 and DQB1; under 550 for DQA1; approximately 570 for DPA1; roughly 450 for DPB1. HLA typing covered class I and class II loci at four-digit resolution. The study used immunosequencing to profile the T cell repertoires of approximately 690 subjects and linked those repertoires to cytomegalovirus serostatus. Alongside the repertoire data, information on donor age, sex, ethnicity and CMV serostatus was compiled. A later analysis re-analyzed previously published TCR beta repertoires from roughly 600 donors and added high-resolution HLA genotyping to study TCR occurrence patterns. The study was designed to test whether signatures of past pathogen exposure could be identified by cataloging public T cell receptors. Results and caveats for the whole study, not just this receptor: Because counts were too low, seventeen rarely observed V segments, including chromosome 9 orphons, were excluded from the earlier analysis of around 590 of the donors. For the cohort, immune exposure information was limited to CMV serostatus. Linkage disequilibrium might explain the correlated functional status among segregating V segments, but an unknown experimental factor could not be ruled out. In a later analysis, TCR association rates were found to vary across HLA loci, with the most associated TCRs seen for DRB1 alleles and the fewest for HLA-C alleles. According to a later analysis, most CMV-associated TCR beta chains appeared to be HLA-restricted, and the HLA associations seemed to be driven largely by CMV exposure. In vitro tests confirmed that three of the cytomegalovirus-associated TCR beta chains recognize cytomegalovirus antigens. A cluster of highly shared sequence variants was judged likely to represent a technical artifact of the sequencing pipeline. In a later analysis, over 15,000 TCR beta sequences were associated with specific HLA alleles at a false discovery rate of 0.05. In both the original and validation cohorts, the classifier was reported to diagnose cytomegalovirus status with high specificity and sensitivity. A later genetic analysis associated a missense DCLRE1C variant with V-gene and J-gene trimming of TCR beta chains, and an independent cohort replicated the association. HLA typing was unavailable for some donors at each locus, so association tests used only the typed subset. In a later genetic analysis, fewer N-insertions in productive TCRs were reported among donors in an Asian-associated ancestry cluster than the roughly 640-donor mean. In a later analysis, several top co-occurrence clusters were reported to appear linked to parvovirus B19, influenza, CMV and Epstein-Barr virus. The study listed 170 or so TCR beta chains as associated with cytomegalovirus. A further reported finding was that TCR beta sequences accurately predicted the HLA-A and HLA-B alleles for most subjects in the first cohort. When HLA alleles, especially DR and DQ, strongly co-occurred, TCR associations were difficult to assign to individual alleles. The cohort was sequenced for TCR beta chains only, and without alpha or paired-chain data the features that could be detected were limited. Presence/absence analyses assumed roughly uniform sequencing depth across donors, an assumption that may not hold. The 87-base-pair reads could not distinguish some IMGT-functional V segments, including TRBV6-2 and TRBV6-3, so those segments were excluded. Most TCR sequences were seen in very few donors, while some public TCRs were found in many individuals. An earlier analysis of around 540 of the donors showed that most TCR beta V segments appeared in productive rearrangements either about 90% or about 30% of the time, which broadly matched IMGT annotations. The authors suggested that the approach could potentially be generalized to other disease states and immunological phenotypes. In a later analysis, HLA-associated TCR beta chains showed more clonal expansion and lower generation probabilities than non-associated chains that were equally common.

Between the V and J ends, shortened by 7 bases and 7 bases respectively, the junction contains 16 bases. CDR1 and CDR2 (MNHEY, SVGAGI) derive from the germline V gene. Its CDR3 holds 13 amino acids, cysteine through phenylalanine. Only the CDR3 region is kept as DNA, spanning 39 bases read in frame from base 1. The cohort was made up of approximately 670 healthy bone marrow donors. Cohort members were all nominally healthy when sampled, although unrecorded immune exposures were likely present. The donor was CMV seronegative and belonged to the group of around 350 seronegative cohort members. Each donor provided a peripheral blood sample, and peripheral blood mononuclear cells were used for TCR beta sequencing. Genomic DNA was extracted from the blood cell samples with the Qiagen DNeasy Blood Extraction Kit. This clone was observed a handful of times. Its recognized antigen is unknown. No base qualities exist here, and no much larger clone lies one base off it.

Preparation of the library involved the immunoSEQ multiplex PCR assay. The multiplex PCR relied on a mix of 60 forward primers for TCR Vbeta segments and 13 reverse primers for TCR Jbeta segments. A multiplex PCR assay on genomic DNA amplified the CDR3 region of rearranged TCR beta genes. The amplified TCR beta libraries were sequenced on the Illumina HiSeq System as 87-base-pair reads. The original pipeline was this. In a later analysis, 70 million to 95 million unique TCR beta chains were counted across the approximately 640 repertoires, and approximately 11 million of these chains were shared by at least two donors. Raw reads were error-corrected and collapsed into unique sequences with a nearest-neighbor algorithm that merged closely related sequences to remove PCR and sequencing errors. To assign V, D and J gene segments, CDR3 sequences were aligned to IMGT reference sequences. Each retained sequence needed at least a six-nucleotide match to both a V gene segment and a J gene segment. Rearrangements were called productive when the CDR3 lacked stop codons and stayed in frame with V and J; all others were non-productive. CDR3 was defined by IMGT convention, running from the second conserved V-encoded cysteine to the conserved J-encoded phenylalanine. Sequences without an unambiguous match to a single V gene segment were excluded from the earlier analysis of about 640 of the donors. An earlier analysis of several hundred of the donors called V segments functional above 56.7% productive rearrangements and segregating when the between-donor standard deviation exceeded 5%. A statistical classification framework was built for diagnosing cytomegalovirus status from the catalog of TCR beta chain sequences. In a later analysis, V and J genes were assigned by comparing TCR nucleotide sequences against IMGT/GENE-DB human TR gene sequences. In a later analysis, CDR3 sequences and most-parsimonious VDJ recombination scenarios were assigned using the TCRdist pipeline. In a later analysis, each TCR beta chain was defined by its CDR3 amino acid sequence together with its V-gene family, and reads without a unique V-gene family were excluded. A later analysis removed several hundred highly shared, low-generation-probability nucleotide sequences to deal with suspected cross-contamination and a sequencing artifact. For each public chain, a later analysis derived a clonal expansion index from normalized ranks of inferred template counts within each repertoire. A later analysis computed generation probabilities with a VDJ recombination model fitted to out-of-frame rearrangements, and checked the results against IGoR. Hypergeometric tests were used in a later analysis to score TCR-TCR, TCR-HLA and TCR-CMV co-occurrence, with a repertoire-size bias correction applied to the TCR pairs. False discovery rates were estimated in a later analysis by permuting HLA or CMV assignments 20 times. In a later analysis, co-occurring TCRs were grouped using DBSCAN, with TCRdist sequence similarity added in when clustering inside HLA-allele-positive subsets. For co-occurrence clustering, repertoires with fewer than 30,000 or more than 120,000 public chains were excluded, along with 5 or 6 repertoires with anomalous nucleotide sharing. Held by TCRdb, this immuneACCESS table contains in-frame sequences only and omits some clones. Under half of the omission traces to an unresolved V gene where checked; the cause of the rest is unknown. V and J calls and clone size follow that table, whereas D and trimming were derived from the DNA. This sample lists roughly 200,000 clones; roughly four fifths were detected once. The top ten constitute 1.5% to 2% of the sample.

The chain is made from TRBV6-5 and TRBJ1-1; TRBD1 is a possible D gene, resting on 5 matching bases. The sample taken for sequencing was PBMCs. This sequence was found in a man between 25 and 39 years old in good health and CMV-seronegative. The DNA sequence reads TGTGCCAGCATCGGTCCAGGGAAGGATGAAGCTTTCTTT. It translates as CASIGPGKDEAFF.